The text below deals with one T cell receptor (beta chain). This clonotype was seen many times. Its antigen has not been determined. No base-level quality is on record; no much larger clone is a single base apart. To synthesize cDNA, template-switch 5'RACE was performed with a primer carrying a 10-nucleotide random unique molecular identifier so that each TCR transcript was tagged. Every sequencing run covered 15-18 subjects and yielded more than 170 million TCR-beta sequences. The RNeasy kit was used to extract total RNA. Using the KAPA Real-time Library Amplification kit, TCR-beta VDJ regions were amplified with primers for the TCR constant region and the 5'RACE anchor. Sample indexes and Illumina adaptors were added in a first PCR, after which library yield was increased in a second PCR. The roughly 650 bp TCR product was size-selected on a 2% E-gel SizeSelection system after Ampure bead purification. Library quality was checked on a Bioanalyzer, concentration was measured with Qubit, and libraries were quantified with the Kapa Library Quantification kit before pooling. Paired-end 2 x 150 bp sequencing of the libraries was performed on an Illumina HiSeq 2500. To increase sequence diversity, roughly 25-31% phiX was spiked into each library pool. Under the source paper's analysis protocol: The UMI-based MiGEC pipeline processed quality-filtered reads and removed over 85% of raw TCR sequences during error correction. IMGT germline references were used for alignment of VDJ genes, and clonotypes were defined by a unique CDR3 amino acid sequence together with V-J genes. Clonal expansion, Shannon diversity, and CDR3 relatedness (CalcPairwiseDistances, ClusterSamples) were evaluated with VDJtools, and phylogenetic trees were built with CLCbio workbench. Expanded clones were defined as having at least 8 unique UMIs, based on coefficient-of-variation modelling across technical triplicates. TCRdb reprocessing: public reads trimmed at Q25 with fastp, clones called with MiXCR, in-frame beta chains kept. Under each unique CDR3 protein, matching rows form one entry showing the most common genes and DNA. The V and J calls reflect TCRdb's pipeline rather than the authors' work. This sample holds 120,000 or so distinct CDR3 sequences; about 3.2% were observed only once. The ten largest make up 1% to 1.5% of the sample.

Libraries from unsorted PBMCs were made from 2 million PBMCs kept in RNAlater at -80 degrees C until RNA extraction. The multiple sclerosis patients were enrolled in a US clinical protocol that used magnetic resonance imaging to evaluate disease progression. Peripheral blood underwent Ficoll-Hypaque density gradient centrifugation to isolate PBMCs, which were then cryopreserved in liquid nitrogen. The data originate from a study of neurological immune-mediated disorders (dated by TCRdb to between 2017 and 2020). Describing the broader study: Among the 35 or so multiple sclerosis patients, relapsing-remitting MS was present in approximately 31 and secondary progressive MS was present in 3. Using UMI-based sequencing, the study compared peripheral blood TCR-beta repertoires from patients with HTLV-I-associated myelopathy (HAM/TSP), patients with multiple sclerosis, and healthy controls. The cohort comprised roughly 65 subjects: roughly 15 HAM/TSP patients, 35 or so multiple sclerosis patients and about 20 healthy controls. Alongside PBMC samples, the set of about 97 TCR-beta libraries contained longitudinal samples, technical triplicates, and paired CD4+ and CD8+ T-cell subsets that had been sorted. Study-wide findings and limitations: In phylogenetic analysis, the repertoires of 18 of 34 MS patients grouped into a cluster of related CDR3 sequences, which suggests a possible signature at the repertoire level. The highest TCR clonal expansion was observed in HAM/TSP patients, whereas the lowest was observed in MS patients, even when compared with healthy controls. The MS cluster showed no association with clinical or MRI features, and the authors stated that larger cohorts are needed. Across subjects, expanded clones never shared an identical CDR3 amino acid sequence, which suggests that the TCR-beta repertoires in every group were private.

The CDR3 runs 15 residues from the cysteine to the phenylalanine. Only the CDR3 part of the read is kept: 45 bases, read in frame from the first base. The junction carries 10 bases between V and J, which are trimmed by 4 bases and 0 bases respectively. The germline V gene supplies CDR1 MNHEY and CDR2 SVGEGT. The sample consisted of PBMCs. The receptor's source is a woman under 40 with multiple sclerosis. The receptor chain draws on TRBV6-2 or TRBV6-3 and TRBJ2-1; the best D guess is TRBD1, with 6 bases matching. At the DNA level, the sequence is TGTGCCAGCAGTTGGGGGCTGAACTCCTACAATGAGCAGTTCTTC. This is translated as CASSWGLNSYNEQFF.